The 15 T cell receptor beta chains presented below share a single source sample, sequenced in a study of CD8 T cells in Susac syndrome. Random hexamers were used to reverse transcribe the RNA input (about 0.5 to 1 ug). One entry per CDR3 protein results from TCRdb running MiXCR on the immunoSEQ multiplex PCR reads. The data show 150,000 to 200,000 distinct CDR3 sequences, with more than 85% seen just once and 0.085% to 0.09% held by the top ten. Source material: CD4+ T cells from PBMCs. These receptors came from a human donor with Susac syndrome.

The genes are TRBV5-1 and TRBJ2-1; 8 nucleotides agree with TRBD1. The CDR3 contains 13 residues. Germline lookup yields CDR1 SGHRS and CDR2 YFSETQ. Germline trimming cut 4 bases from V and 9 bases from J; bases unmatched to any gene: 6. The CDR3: CASSDITGGEQFF. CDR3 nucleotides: TGCGCCAGCAGCGACATAACAGGGGGTGAGCAGTTCTTC.

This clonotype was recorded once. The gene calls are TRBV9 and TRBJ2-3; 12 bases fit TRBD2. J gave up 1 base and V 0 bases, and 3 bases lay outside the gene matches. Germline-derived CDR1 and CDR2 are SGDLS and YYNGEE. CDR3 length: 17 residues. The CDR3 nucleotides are TGTGCCAGCAGCGTAGCGACTAGCGGGGGTGGCACAGATACGCAGTATTTT. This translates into CASSVATSGGGTDTQYF.

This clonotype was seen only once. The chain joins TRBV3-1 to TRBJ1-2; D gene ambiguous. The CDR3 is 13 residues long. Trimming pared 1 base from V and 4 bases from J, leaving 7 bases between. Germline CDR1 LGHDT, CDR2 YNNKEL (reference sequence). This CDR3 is CASSQVSSYGYTF. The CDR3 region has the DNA TGTGCCAGCAGCCAAGTAAGCTCCTATGGCTACACCTTC.

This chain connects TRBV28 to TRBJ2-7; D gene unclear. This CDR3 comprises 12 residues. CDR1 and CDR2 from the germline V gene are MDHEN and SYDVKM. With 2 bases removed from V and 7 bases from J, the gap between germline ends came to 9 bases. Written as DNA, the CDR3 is TGTGCCAGCAGTTTAGCCGGGCTGGAGCAGTACTTC. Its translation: CASSLAGLEQYF. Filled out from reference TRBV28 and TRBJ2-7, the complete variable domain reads DVKVTQSSRYLVKRTGEKVFLECVQDMDHENMFWYRQDPGLGLRLIYFSYDVKMKEKGDIPEGYSVSREKKERFSLILESASTNQTSMYLCASSLAGLEQYFGPGTRLTVT.

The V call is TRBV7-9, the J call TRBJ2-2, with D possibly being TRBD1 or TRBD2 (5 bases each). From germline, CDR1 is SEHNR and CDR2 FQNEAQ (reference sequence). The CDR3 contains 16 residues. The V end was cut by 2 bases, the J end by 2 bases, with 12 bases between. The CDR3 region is CASSLSAGANTGELFF. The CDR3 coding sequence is TGTGCCAGCAGCTTAAGTGCCGGGGCCAACACCGGGGAGCTGTTTTTT.

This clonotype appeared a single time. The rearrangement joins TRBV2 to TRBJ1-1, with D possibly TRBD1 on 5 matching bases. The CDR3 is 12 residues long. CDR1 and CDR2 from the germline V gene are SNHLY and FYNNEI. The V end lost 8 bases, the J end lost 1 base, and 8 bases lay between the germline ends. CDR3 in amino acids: CASGGQNTEAFF. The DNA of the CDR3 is TGTGCCAGCGGCGGACAGAACACTGAAGCTTTCTTT. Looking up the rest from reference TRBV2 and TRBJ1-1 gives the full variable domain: EPEVTQTPSHQVTQMGQEVILRCVPISNHLYFYWYRQILGQKVEFLVSFYNNEISEKSEIFDDQFSVERPDGSNFTLKIRSTKLEDSAMYFCASGGQNTEAFFGQGTRLTVV.

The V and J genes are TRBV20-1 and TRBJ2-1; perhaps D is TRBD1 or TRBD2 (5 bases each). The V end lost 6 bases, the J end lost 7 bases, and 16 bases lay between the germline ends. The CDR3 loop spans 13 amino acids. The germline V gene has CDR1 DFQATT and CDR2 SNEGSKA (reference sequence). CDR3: CSAAGTSVNEQFF. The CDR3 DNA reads TGCAGTGCCGCCGGGACCTCCGTTAATGAGCAGTTCTTC.

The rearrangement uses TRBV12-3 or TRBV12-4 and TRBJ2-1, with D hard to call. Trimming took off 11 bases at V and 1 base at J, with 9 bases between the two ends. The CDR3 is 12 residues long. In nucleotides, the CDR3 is TGTGCCGTCCCGGAGTCCTACAATGAGCAGTTCTTC. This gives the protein CAVPESYNEQFF.

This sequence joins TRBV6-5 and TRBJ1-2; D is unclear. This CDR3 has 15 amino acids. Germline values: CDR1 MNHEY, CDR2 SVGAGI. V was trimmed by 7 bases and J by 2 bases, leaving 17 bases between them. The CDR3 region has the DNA TGTGCCAGCACCCGGGATCAGTTCACAAACTATGGCTACACCTTC. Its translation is CASTRDQFTNYGYTF.

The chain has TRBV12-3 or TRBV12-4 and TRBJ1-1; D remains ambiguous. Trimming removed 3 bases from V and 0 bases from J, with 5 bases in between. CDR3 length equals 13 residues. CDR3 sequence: CASSLEMNTEAFF. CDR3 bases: TGTGCCAGCAGTTTGGAGATGAACACTGAAGCTTTCTTT.

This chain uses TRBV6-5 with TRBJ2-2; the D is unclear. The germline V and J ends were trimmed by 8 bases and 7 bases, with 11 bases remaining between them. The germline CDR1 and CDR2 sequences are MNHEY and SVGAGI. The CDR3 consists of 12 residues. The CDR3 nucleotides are TGTGCCAGCTACGGAGATGGCGGGGAGCTGTTTTTT. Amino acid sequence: CASYGDGGELFF.

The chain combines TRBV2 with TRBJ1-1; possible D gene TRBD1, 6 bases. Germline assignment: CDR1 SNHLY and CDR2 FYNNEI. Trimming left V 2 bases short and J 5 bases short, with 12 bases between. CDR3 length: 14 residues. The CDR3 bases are TGTGCCAGCAGTGAACCGGGGAGGGGGACTGAAGCTTTCTTT. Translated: CASSEPGRGTEAFF.

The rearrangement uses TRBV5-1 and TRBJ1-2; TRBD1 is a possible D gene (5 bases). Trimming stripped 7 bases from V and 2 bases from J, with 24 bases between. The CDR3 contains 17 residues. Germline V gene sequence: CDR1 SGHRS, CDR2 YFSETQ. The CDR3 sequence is CASRELTGVLFNYGYTF. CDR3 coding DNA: TGCGCCAGCCGCGAACTTACAGGCGTATTATTCAACTATGGCTACACCTTC.

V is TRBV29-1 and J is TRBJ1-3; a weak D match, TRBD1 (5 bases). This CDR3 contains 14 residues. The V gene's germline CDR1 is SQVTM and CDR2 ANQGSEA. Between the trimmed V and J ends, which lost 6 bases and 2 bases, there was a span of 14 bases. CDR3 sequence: CSVNAGSTGNTIYF. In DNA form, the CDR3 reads TGCAGCGTGAACGCAGGGTCAACTGGAAACACCATATATTTT. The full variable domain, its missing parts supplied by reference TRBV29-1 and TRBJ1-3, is SAVISQKPSRDICQRGTSLTIQCQVDSQVTMMFWYRQQPGQSLTLIATANQGSEATYESGFVIDKFPISRPNLTFSTLTVSNMSPEDSSIYLCSVNAGSTGNTIYFGEGSWLTVV.

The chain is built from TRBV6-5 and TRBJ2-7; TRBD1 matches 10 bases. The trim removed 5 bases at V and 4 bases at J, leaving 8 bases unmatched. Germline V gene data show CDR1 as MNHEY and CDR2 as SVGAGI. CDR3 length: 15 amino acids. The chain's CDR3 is CASSSRQGARYEQYF. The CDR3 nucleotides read TGTGCCAGCAGTAGCAGACAGGGGGCAAGGTACGAGCAGTACTTC.